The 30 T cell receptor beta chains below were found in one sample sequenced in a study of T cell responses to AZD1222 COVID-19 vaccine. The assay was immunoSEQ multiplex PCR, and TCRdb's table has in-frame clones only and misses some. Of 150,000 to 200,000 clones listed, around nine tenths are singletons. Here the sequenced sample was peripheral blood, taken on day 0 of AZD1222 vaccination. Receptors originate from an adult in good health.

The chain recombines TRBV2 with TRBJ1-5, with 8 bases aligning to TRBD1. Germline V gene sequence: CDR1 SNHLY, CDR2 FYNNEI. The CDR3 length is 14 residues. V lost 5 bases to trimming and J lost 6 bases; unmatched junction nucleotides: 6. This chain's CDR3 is CASSWGQVGQPQHF. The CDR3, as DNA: TGTGCCAGCAGTTGGGGACAGGTGGGTCAGCCCCAGCATTTT.

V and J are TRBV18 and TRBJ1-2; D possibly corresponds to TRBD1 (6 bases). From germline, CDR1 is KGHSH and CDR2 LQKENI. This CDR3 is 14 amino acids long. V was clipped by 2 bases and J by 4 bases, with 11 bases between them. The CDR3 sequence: CASSPSTGPYGYTF. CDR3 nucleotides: TGTGCCAGCTCACCATCAACAGGGCCCTATGGCTACACCTTC.

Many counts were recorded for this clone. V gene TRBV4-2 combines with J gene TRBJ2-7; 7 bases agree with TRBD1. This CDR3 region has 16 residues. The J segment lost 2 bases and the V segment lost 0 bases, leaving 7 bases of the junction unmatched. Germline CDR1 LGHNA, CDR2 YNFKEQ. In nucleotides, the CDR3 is TGTGCCAGCAGCCAAGATCTAGGTACAGGGGCCTACGAGCAGTACTTC. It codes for CASSQDLGTGAYEQYF.

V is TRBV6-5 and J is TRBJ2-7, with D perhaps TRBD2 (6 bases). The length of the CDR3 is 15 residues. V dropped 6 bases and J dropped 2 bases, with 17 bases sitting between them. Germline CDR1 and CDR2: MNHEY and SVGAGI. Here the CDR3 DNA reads TGTGCCAGCAGCCCCGTGGGCGGGGAGGCCTACGAGCAGTACTTC. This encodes CASSPVGGEAYEQYF.

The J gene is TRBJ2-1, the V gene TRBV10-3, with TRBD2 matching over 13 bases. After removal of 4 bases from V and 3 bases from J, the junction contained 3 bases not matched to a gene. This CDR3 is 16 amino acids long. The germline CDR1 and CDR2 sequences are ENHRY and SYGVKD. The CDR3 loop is CAISVGTSGDYNEQFF. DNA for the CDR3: TGTGCCATCAGTGTTGGGACTAGCGGGGACTACAATGAGCAGTTCTTC.

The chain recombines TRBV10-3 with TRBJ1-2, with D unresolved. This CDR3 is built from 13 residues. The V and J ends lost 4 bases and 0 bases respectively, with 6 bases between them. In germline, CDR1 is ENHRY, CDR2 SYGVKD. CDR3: CAISGLANYGYTF. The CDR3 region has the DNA TGTGCCATCAGTGGCCTGGCTAACTATGGCTACACCTTC.

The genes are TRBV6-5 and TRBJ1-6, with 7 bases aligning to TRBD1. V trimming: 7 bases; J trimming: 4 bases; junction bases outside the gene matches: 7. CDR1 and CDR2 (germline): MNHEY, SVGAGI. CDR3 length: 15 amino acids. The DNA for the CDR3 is TGTGCCAGCACTCGCCGGGACAGATATAATTCACCCCTCCACTTT. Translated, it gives CASTRRDRYNSPLHF.

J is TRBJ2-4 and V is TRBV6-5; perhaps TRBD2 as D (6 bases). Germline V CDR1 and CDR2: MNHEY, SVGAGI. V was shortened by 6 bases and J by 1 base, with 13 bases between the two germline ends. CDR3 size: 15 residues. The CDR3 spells CASRPGGVAKNIQYF. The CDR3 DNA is TGTGCCAGCAGGCCCGGGGGAGTCGCCAAAAACATTCAGTACTTC.

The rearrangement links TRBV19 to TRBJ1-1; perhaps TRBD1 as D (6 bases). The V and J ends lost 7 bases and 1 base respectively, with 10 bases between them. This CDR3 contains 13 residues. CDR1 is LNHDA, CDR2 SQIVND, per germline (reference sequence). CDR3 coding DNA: TGTGCCAGTAAGAGGACAGAGAACACTGAAGCTTTCTTT. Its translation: CASKRTENTEAFF.

In DNA, the CDR3 is TGTGCCAGCAGCTTGCTGACTAGCGGGACTACCTACGAGCAGTACTTC. Protein product: CASSLLTSGTTYEQYF. The chain joins TRBV7-8 to TRBJ2-7; the match to TRBD2 covers 11 bases. Germline V gene data show CDR1 as SGHVS and CDR2 as FQNEAQ. V dropped 3 bases and J dropped 2; count of bases not matched to a gene: 6. This CDR3 region has 16 residues.

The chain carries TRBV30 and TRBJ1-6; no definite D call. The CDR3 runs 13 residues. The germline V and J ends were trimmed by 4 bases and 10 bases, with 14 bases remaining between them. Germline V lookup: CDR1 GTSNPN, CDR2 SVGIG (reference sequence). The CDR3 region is CAWTGSSGSPLHF. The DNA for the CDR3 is TGTGCCTGGACGGGATCTTCCGGGTCACCCCTCCACTTT.

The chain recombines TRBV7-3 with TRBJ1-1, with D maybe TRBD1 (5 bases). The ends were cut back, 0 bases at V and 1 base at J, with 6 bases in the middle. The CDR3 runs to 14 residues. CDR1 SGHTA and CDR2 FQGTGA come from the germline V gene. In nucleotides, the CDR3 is TGTGCCAGCAGCTTAACGGGGGAGAACACTGAAGCTTTCTTT. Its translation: CASSLTGENTEAFF.

In nucleotides, the CDR3 is TGTGCCAGCAGTGTACGACAGTCGGGGGATTCACCCCTCCACTTT. It translates to CASSVRQSGDSPLHF. This chain connects TRBV27 to TRBJ1-6; D is possibly TRBD1 (5 bases). Germline loops: CDR1 MNHEY, CDR2 SMNVEV (reference sequence). Trimming removed 5 bases from V and 8 bases from J, with 16 bases in between. This CDR3 comprises 15 residues.

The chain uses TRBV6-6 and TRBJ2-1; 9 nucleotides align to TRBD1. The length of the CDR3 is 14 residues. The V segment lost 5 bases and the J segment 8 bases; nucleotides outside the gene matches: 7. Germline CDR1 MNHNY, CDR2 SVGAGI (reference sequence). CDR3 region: CASSGMGQGYEQFF. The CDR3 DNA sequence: TGTGCCAGCAGTGGGATGGGACAGGGTTATGAGCAGTTCTTC.

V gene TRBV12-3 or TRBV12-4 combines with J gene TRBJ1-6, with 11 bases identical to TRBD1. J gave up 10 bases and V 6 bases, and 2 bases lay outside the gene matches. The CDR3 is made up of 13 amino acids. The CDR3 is CASRGTGGSPLHF. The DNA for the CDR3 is TGTGCCAGCAGGGGGACAGGGGGGTCACCCCTCCACTTT.

The CDR3 nucleotides are TGCAGCGTTGAAGATCCGGGGGCGGACTATGGCTACACCTTC. Residues: CSVEDPGADYGYTF. The genes are TRBV29-1 and TRBJ1-2, with a tentative D call TRBD1 (6 bases). From germline, CDR1 is SQVTM and CDR2 ANQGSEA. The germline V and J ends were trimmed by 0 bases and 3 bases, with 11 bases remaining between them. The CDR3 runs to 14 residues.

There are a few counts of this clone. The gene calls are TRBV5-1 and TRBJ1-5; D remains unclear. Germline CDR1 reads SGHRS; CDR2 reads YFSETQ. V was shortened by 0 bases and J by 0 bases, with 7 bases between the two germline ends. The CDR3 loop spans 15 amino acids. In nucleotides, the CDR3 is TGCGCCAGCAGCTTGGACAGTAATAGCAATCAGCCCCAGCATTTT. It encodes CASSLDSNSNQPQHF.

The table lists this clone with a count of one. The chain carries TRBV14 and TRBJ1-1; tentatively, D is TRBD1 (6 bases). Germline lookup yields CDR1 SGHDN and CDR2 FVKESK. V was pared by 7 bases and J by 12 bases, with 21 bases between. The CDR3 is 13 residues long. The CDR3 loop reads CASTLWSGQGTFF. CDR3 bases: TGTGCCAGCACCTTGTGGTCGGGACAAGGGACTTTCTTT. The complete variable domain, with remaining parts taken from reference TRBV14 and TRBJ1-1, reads EAGVTQFPSHSVIEKGQTVTLRCDPISGHDNLYWYRRVMGKEIKFLLHFVKESKQDESGMPNNRFLAERTGGTYSTLKVQPAELEDSGVYFCASTLWSGQGTFFGQGTRLTVV.

CDR3 sequence reads: CASSQRVLAGGYNEQFF. CDR3 DNA: TGTGCCAGCAGCCAACGTGTTCTAGCGGGAGGGTACAATGAGCAGTTCTTC. The chain employs TRBV3-1 (or the pseudogene TRBV3-2) and TRBJ2-1, with 12 positions matching TRBD2. Germline V lookup: CDR1 LGHDT, CDR2 YNNKEL (reference sequence). The CDR3 loop spans 17 amino acids. J lost 4 bases, V lost 2 bases, and 6 bases had no gene match.

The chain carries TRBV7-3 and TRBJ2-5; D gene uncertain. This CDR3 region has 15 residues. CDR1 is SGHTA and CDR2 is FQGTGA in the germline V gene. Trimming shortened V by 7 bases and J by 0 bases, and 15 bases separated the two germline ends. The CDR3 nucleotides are TGTGCCAGCACCCCGGGTGTGCTGAACCAAGAGACCCAGTACTTC. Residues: CASTPGVLNQETQYF. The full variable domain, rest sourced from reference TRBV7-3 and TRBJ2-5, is GAGVSQTPSNKVTEKGKYVELRCDPISGHTALYWYRQSLGQGPEFLIYFQGTGAADDSGLPNDRFFAVRPEGSVSTLKIQRTERGDSAVYLCASTPGVLNQETQYFGPGTRLLVL.

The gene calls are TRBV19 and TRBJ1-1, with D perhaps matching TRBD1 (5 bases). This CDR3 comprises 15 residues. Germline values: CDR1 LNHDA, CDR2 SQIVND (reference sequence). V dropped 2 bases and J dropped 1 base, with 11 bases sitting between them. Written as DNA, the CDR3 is TGTGCCAGTAGTATACGGGCGGGGGGGAACACTGAAGCTTTCTTT. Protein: CASSIRAGGNTEAFF.

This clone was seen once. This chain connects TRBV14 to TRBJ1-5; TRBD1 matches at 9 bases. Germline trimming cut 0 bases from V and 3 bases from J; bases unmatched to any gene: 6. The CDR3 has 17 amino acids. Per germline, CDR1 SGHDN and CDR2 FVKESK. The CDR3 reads CASSQEIRDRANQPQHF. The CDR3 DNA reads TGTGCCAGCAGCCAAGAAATCCGGGACAGGGCCAATCAGCCCCAGCATTTT.

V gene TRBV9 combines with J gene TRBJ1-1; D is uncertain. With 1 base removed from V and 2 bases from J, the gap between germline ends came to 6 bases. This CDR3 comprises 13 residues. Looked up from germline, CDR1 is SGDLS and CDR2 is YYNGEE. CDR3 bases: TGTGCCAGCAGCGTAAGGGATAACACTGAAGCTTTCTTT. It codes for CASSVRDNTEAFF.

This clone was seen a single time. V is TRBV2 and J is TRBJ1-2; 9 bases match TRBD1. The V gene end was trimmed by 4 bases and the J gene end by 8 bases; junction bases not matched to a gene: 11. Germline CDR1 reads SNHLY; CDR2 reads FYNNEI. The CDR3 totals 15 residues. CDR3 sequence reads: CASSVGDRAAGGYTF. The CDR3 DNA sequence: TGTGCCAGCAGTGTAGGGGACAGGGCCGCGGGGGGCTACACCTTC.

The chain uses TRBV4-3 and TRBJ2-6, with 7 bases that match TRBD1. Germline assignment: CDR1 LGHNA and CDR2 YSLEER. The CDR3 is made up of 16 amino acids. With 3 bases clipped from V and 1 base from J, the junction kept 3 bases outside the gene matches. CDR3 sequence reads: CASSQTTGSGANVLTF. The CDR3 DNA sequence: TGCGCCAGCAGCCAGACGACAGGGTCTGGGGCCAACGTCCTGACTTTC.

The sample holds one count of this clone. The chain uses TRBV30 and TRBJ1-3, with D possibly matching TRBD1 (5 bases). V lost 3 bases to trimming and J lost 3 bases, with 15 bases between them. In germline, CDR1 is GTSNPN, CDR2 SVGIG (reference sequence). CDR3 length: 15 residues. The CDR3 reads CAWREGFIVGNTIYF. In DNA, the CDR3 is TGTGCCTGGAGGGAGGGGTTTATCGTTGGAAACACCATATATTTT.

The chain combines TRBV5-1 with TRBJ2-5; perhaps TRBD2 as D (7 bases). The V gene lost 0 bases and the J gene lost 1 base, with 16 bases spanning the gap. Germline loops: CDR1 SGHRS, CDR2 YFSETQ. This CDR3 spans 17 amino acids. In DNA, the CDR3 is TGCGCCAGCAGCTTGGGGGGGGCTAGCGGCCTCCAAGAGACCCAGTACTTC. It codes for CASSLGGASGLQETQYF.

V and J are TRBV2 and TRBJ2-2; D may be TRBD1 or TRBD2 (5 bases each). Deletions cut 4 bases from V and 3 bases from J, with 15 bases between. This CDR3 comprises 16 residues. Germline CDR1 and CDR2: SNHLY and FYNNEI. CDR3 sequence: CASSGVLMGDTGELFF. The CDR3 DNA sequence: TGTGCCAGCAGTGGTGTGTTAATGGGGGACACCGGGGAGCTGTTTTTT.

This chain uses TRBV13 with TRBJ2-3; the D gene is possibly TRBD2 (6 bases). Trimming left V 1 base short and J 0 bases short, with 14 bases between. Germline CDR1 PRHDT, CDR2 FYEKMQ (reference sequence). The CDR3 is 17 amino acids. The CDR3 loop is CASSLARDFPSTDTQYF. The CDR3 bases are TGTGCCAGCAGCTTAGCCCGGGACTTCCCGAGCACAGATACGCAGTATTTT.

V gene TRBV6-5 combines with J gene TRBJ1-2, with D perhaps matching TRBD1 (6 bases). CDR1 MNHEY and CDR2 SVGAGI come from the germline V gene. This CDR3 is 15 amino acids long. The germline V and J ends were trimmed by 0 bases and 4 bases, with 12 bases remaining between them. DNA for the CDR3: TGTGCCAGCAGTTACTCGGGCGGGGGCACCTATGGCTACACCTTC. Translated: CASSYSGGGTYGYTF.